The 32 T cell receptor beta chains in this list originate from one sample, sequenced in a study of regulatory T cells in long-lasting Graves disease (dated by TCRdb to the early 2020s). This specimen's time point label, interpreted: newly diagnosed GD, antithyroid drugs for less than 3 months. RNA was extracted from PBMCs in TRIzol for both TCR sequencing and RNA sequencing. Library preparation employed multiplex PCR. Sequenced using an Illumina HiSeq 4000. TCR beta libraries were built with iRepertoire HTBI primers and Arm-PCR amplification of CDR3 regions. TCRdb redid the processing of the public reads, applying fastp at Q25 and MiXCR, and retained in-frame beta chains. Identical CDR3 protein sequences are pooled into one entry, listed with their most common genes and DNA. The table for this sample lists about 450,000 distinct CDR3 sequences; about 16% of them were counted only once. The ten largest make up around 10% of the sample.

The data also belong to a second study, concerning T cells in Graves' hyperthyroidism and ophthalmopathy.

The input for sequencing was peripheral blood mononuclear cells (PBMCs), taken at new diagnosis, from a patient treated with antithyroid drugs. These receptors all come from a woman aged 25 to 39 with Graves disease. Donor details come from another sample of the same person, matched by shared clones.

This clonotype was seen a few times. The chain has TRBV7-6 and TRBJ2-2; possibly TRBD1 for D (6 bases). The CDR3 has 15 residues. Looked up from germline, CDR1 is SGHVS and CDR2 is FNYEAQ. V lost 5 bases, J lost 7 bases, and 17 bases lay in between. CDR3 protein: CASSQDRTGGGELFF. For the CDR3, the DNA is TGTGCCAGCAGCCAAGACAGGACCGGTGGCGGGGAGCTGTTTTTT.

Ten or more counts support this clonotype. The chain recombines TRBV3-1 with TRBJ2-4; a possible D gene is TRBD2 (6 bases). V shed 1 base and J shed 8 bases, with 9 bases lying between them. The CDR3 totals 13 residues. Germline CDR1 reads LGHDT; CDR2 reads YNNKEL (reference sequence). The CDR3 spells CASSQGRRDIQYF. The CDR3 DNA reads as TGTGCCAGCAGCCAAGGCAGGAGGGACATTCAGTACTTC.

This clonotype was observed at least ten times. CDR3 DNA sequence: TGTGCCAGCTCACCAGAGGGGTCGAGGGGCAATCAGCCCCAGCATTTT. Its translation: CASSPEGSRGNQPQHF. The rearrangement joins TRBV18 to TRBJ1-5; TRBD1 is a possible D gene (5 bases). The V gene lost 2 bases and the J gene lost 2 bases, with 13 bases spanning the gap. In germline, CDR1 is KGHSH, CDR2 LQKENI. This CDR3 region has 16 residues.

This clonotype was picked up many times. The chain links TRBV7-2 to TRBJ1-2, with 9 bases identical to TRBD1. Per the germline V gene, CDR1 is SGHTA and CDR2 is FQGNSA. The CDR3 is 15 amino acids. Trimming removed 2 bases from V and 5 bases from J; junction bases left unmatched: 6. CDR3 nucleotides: TGTGCCAGCAGCTTAACACAGGGGGCTGGTTATGGCTACACCTTC. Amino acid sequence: CASSLTQGAGYGYTF.

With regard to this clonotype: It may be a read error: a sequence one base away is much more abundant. The CDR3 is CASSRGAGAILTGTQYF. Written as DNA, the CDR3 is TGTGCCAGCAGTCGCGGGGCGGGAGCTATACTGACAGGGACCCAGTACTTC. The J gene is TRBJ2-5, the V gene TRBV28; TRBD2 is a possible D gene (7 bases). The ends were cut back, 5 bases at V and 7 bases at J, with 26 bases in the middle. This CDR3 spans 17 amino acids. Germline CDR1 reads MDHEN; CDR2 reads SYDVKM.

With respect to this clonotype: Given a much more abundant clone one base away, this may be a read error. Written as DNA, the CDR3 is TGTGCCAGCAGCTGGGGGGCCTCCTACGAGCAGTTCTTC. Its translation is CASSWGASYEQFF. The rearrangement uses TRBV5-6 and TRBJ2-1, with D possibly being TRBD1 or TRBD2 (6 bases each). The CDR3 sequence is 13 residues long. Germline V lookup: CDR1 SGHDT, CDR2 YYEEEE. The V and J ends lost 3 bases and 10 bases respectively, with 14 bases between them.

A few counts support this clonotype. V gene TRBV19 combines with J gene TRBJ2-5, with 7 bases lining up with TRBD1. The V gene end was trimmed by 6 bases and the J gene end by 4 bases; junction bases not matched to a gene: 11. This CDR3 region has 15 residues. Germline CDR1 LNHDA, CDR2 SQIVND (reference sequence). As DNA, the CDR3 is TGTGCCAGTAGCAATCCTAAGACAGGGCTAGAGACCCAGTACTTC. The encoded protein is CASSNPKTGLETQYF.

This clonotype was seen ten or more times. The CDR3 DNA reads TGCAGTGCTCGGACTAGCGGGGGGTTCTACGAGCAGTACTTC. As protein: CSARTSGGFYEQYF. The chain has TRBV20-1 and TRBJ2-7; TRBD2 agrees at 14 bases. Trimming took 5 bases from V and 3 from J; bases not matched to a gene: 3. The CDR3 length is 14 residues. The germline V gene has CDR1 DFQATT and CDR2 SNEGSKA (reference sequence).

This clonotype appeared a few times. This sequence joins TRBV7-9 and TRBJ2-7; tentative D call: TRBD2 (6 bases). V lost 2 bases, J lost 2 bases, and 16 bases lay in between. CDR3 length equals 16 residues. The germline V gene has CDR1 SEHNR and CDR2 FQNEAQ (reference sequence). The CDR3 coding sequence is TGTGCCAGCAGCTTATCCCCCACGGGAGAGGCCTACGAGCAGTACTTC. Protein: CASSLSPTGEAYEQYF.

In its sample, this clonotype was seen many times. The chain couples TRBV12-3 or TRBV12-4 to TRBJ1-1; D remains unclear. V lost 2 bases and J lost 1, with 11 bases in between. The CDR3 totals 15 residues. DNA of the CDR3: TGTGCCAGCAGTTTATTCGCGACAAGGAACACTGAAGCTTTCTTT. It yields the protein CASSLFATRNTEAFF.

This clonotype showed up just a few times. The CDR3 DNA reads as TGTGCCAGCAGTTACAGGGGGGAAACCTACAATGAGCAGTTCTTC. This codes for CASSYRGETYNEQFF. This chain connects TRBV6-5 to TRBJ2-1, with D tentatively TRBD1 or TRBD2 (6 bases each). CDR3 length: 15 residues. Germline loops: CDR1 MNHEY, CDR2 SVGAGI. V gave up 2 bases and J gave up 2 bases, with 10 bases separating them.

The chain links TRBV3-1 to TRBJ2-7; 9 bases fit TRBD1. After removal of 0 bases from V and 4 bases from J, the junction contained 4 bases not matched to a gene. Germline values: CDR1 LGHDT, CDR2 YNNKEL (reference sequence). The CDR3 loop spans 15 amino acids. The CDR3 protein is CASSQDWDREYEQYF. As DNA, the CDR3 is TGTGCCAGCAGCCAAGATTGGGACAGGGAATACGAGCAGTACTTC.

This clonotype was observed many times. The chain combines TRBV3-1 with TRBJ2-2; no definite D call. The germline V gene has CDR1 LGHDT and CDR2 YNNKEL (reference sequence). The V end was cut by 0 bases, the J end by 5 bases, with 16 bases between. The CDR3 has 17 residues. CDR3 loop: CASSQDPTLVVTGELFF. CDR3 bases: TGTGCCAGCAGCCAAGATCCGACACTGGTGGTTACCGGGGAGCTGTTTTTT.

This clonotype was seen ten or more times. The CDR3, as DNA: TGTGCCAGCAGTTTATTAGACAGAATAGGGGAAGCTTTCTTT. Protein sequence: CASSLLDRIGEAFF. The chain couples TRBV27 to TRBJ1-1, with D possibly TRBD1 on 5 matching bases. Germline loops: CDR1 MNHEY, CDR2 SMNVEV (reference sequence). The V and J ends lost 1 base and 8 bases respectively, with 14 bases between them. CDR3 size: 14 residues.

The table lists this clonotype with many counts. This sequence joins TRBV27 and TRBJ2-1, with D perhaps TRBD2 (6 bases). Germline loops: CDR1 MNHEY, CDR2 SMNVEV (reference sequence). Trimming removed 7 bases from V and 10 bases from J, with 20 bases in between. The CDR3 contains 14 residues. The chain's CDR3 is CASTDGPRRGEQFF. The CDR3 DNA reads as TGTGCCAGCACCGACGGACCGCGCCGGGGGGAGCAGTTCTTC.

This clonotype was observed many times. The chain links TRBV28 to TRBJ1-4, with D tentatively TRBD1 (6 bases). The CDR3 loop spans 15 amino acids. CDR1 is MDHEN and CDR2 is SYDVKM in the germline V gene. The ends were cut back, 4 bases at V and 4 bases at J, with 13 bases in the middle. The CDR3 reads CASSSGRDNNEKLFF. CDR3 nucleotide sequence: TGTGCCAGCAGTTCGGGGAGGGACAATAATGAAAAACTGTTTTTT.

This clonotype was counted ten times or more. DNA for the CDR3: TGTGCCAGCATGTGGCGGGACCGAGGCAATCAGCCCCAGCATTTT. Amino acid sequence: CASMWRDRGNQPQHF. The rearrangement uses TRBV6-1 and TRBJ1-5; TRBD1 might be the D (5 bases). Trimming cost V 7 bases and J 2 bases, with 15 bases left between them. There are 15 residues in the CDR3. Germline CDR1 MNHNS, CDR2 SASEGT.

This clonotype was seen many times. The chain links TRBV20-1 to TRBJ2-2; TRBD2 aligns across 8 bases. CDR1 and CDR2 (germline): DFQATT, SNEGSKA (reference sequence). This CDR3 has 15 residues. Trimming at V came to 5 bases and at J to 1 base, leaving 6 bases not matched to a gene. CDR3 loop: CSASPGTRNTGELFF. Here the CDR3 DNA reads TGCAGTGCTTCCCCCGGGACTAGGAACACCGGGGAGCTGTTTTTT.

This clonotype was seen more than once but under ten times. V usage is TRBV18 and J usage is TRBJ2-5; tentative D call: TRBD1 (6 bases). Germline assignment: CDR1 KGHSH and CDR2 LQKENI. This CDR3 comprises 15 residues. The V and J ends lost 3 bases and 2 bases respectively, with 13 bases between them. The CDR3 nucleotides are TGTGCCAGCTCACCGGATGGGGGCATTCAAGAGACCCAGTACTTC. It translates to CASSPDGGIQETQYF.

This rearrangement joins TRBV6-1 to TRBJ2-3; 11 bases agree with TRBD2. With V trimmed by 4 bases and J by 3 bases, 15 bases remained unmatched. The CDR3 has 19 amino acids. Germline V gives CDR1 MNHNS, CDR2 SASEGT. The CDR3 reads CASSGSGGPLAGVTDTQYF. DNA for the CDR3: TGTGCCAGCAGTGGGAGTGGGGGCCCACTAGCGGGAGTGACAGATACGCAGTATTTT.

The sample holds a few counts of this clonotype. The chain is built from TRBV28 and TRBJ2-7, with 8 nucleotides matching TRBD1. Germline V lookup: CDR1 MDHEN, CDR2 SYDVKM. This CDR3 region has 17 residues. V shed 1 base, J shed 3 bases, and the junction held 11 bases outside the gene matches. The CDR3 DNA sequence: TGTGCCAGCAGTTTATCCGGGACAGGTCCCAATGGCTACGAGCAGTACTTC. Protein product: CASSLSGTGPNGYEQYF.

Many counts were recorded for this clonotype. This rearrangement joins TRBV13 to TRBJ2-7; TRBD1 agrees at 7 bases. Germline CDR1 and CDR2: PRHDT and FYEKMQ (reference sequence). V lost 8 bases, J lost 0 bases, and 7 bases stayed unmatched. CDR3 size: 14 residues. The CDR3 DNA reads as TGTGCCAGCGGGCCGGGACAGAGCTCCTACGAGCAGTACTTC. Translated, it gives CASGPGQSSYEQYF.

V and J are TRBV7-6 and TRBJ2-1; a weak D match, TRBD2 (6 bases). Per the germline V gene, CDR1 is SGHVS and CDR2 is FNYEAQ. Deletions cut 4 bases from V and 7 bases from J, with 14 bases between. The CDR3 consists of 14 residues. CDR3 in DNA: TGTGCCAGCAGCTACGGGGGACGGCGAAATGAGCAGTTCTTC. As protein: CASSYGGRRNEQFF.

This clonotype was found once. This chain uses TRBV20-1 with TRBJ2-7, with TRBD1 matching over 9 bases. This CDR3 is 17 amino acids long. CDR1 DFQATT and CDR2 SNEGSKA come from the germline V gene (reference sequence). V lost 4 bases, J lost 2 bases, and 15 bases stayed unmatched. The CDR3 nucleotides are TGCAGTGCTATAGCCCTTGGGACAGGGAACCTCGCCTACGAGCAGTACTTC. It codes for CSAIALGTGNLAYEQYF.

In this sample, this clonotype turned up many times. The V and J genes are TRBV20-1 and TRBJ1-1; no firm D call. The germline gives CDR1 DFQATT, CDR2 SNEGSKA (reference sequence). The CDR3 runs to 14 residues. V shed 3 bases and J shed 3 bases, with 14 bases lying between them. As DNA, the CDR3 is TGCAGTGCTAGTGAGAAGGGTTGGGACACTGAAGCTTTCTTT. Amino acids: CSASEKGWDTEAFF.

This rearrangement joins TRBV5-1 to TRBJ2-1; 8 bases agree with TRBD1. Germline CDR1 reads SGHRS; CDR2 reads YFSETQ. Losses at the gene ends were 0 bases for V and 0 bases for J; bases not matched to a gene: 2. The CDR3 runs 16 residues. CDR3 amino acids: CASSLGQGNSYNEQFF. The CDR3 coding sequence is TGCGCCAGCAGCTTGGGACAGGGGAACTCCTACAATGAGCAGTTCTTC.

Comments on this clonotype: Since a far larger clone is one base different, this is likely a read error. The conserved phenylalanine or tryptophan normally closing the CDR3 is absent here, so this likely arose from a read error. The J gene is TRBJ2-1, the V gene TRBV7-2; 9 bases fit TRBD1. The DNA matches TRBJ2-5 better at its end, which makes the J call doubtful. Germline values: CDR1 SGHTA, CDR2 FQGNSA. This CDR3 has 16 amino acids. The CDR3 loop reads CASSFRRGTGTETQYS. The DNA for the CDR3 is TGTGCCAGCAGCTTCCGAAGGGGGACAGGGACCGAGACCCAGTACTCC.

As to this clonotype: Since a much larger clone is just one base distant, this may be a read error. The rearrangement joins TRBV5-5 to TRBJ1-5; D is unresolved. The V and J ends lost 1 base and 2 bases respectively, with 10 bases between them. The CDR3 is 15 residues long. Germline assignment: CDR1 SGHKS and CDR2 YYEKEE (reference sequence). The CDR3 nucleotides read TGTGCCAGCAGCTTGCTTGGGGTGGGCAATCAGCCCCAGCATTTT. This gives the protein CASSLLGVGNQPQHF.

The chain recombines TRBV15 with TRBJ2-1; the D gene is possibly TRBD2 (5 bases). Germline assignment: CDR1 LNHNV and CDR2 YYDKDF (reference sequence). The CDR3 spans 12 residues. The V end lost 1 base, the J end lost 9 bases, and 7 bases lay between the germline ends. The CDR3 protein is CATSRVGLEQFF. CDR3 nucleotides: TGTGCCACCAGCAGAGTAGGACTTGAGCAGTTCTTC.

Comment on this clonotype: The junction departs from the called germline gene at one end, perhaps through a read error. The CDR3 nucleotides are TGTGCCAGCAGCTTGGTGGGACAGTACATGAACACTGGAGCTTTCTTT. Its translation is CASSLVGQYMNTGAFF. The chain employs TRBV28 and TRBJ1-1; TRBD1 agrees at 7 bases. Looked up from germline, CDR1 is MDHEN and CDR2 is SYDVKM. CDR3 length: 16 amino acids. The complete variable domain, with remaining parts taken from reference TRBV28 and TRBJ1-1, reads DVKVTQSSRYLVKRTGEKVFLECVQDMDHENMFWYRQDPGLGLRLIYFSYDVKMKEKGDIPEGYSVSREKKERFSLILESASTNQTSMYLCASSLVGQYMNTGAFFGQGTRLTVV.

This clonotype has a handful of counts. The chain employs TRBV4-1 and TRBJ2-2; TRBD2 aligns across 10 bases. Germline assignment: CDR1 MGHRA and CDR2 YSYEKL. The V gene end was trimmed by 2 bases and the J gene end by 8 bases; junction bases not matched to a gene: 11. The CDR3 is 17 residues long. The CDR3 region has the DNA TGCGCCAGCAGCCAAACCCCGGGACTAGCGAGGCTAGGGGAGCTGTTTTTT. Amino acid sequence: CASSQTPGLARLGELFF.

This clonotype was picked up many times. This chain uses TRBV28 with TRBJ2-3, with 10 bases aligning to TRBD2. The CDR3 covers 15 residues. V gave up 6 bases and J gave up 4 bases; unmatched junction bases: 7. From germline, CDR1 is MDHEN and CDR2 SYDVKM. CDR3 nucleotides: TGTGCCAGCAGCCCCCTAGCGGGAGTCGCAGATACGCAGTATTTT. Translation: CASSPLAGVADTQYF. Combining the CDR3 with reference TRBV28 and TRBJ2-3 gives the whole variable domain DVKVTQSSRYLVKRTGEKVFLECVQDMDHENMFWYRQDPGLGLRLIYFSYDVKMKEKGDIPEGYSVSREKKERFSLILESASTNQTSMYLCASSPLAGVADTQYFGPGTRLTVL.